Listed below are T cell receptor beta chains from one sample, sequenced in a study of sequential checkpoint blockade in melanoma. Using immunoSEQ multiplex PCR, the repertoire was profiled, and TCRdb retains in-frame clones only, with some absent. The profile shows about 10,000 clones, 70% to 85% of them singletons. Specimen: CD8+ T cells sorted from blood (inferred from file names), collected from a patient given nivolumab and ipilimumab in sequence. The receptors here all came from a human donor with melanoma. Each CDR3 is given with its conserved first and last residue. Each record gives: clone size, V gene, J gene, D gene, CDR3 DNA, CDR3 protein. The D gene is left open where the match is weak. Expanded clones get a size class; other rows say once, few or many, or leave the size out.

clone_size: once; v_call: TRBV27; j_call: TRBJ2-7; d_call: TRBD1; cdr3_nt: TGTGCCAGCAGTCCCCCCGGGACAGGGACCTACGAGCAGTACTTC; cdr3_aa: CASSPPGTGTYEQYF
clone_size: -; v_call: TRBV28; j_call: TRBJ2-7; d_call: TRBD2; cdr3_nt: TGTGCCAGCAGTCTGCGTGGACTAGCATTCTCCTACGAGCAGTACTTC; cdr3_aa: CASSLRGLAFSYEQYF
clone_size: -; v_call: TRBV28; j_call: TRBJ2-7; d_call: -; cdr3_nt: TGTGCCAGCAGTCAAGCGGGTGAGCAGTACTTC; cdr3_aa: CASSQAGEQYF
clone_size: -; v_call: TRBV9; j_call: TRBJ2-7; d_call: -; cdr3_nt: TGTGCCAGCAGCGTAACTGACTATCCTTACGAGCAGTACTTC; cdr3_aa: CASSVTDYPYEQYF
clone_size: -; v_call: TRBV4-2; j_call: TRBJ2-7; d_call: TRBD1; cdr3_nt: TGTGCCAGCAGCCAAGACAAGGCAGGGGGTCGCGAGCAGTACTTC; cdr3_aa: CASSQDKAGGREQYF
clone_size: -; v_call: TRBV2; j_call: TRBJ2-7; d_call: -; cdr3_nt: -; cdr3_aa: CASSVGTGSQKYF
clone_size: -; v_call: TRBV30; j_call: TRBJ2-7; d_call: -; cdr3_nt: TGTGCCTGGAGTGCGCAGGATGCCTACGAGCAGTACTTC; cdr3_aa: CAWSAQDAYEQYF
clone_size: -; v_call: TRBV11-2; j_call: TRBJ1-6; d_call: -; cdr3_nt: TGTGCCAGCAGCTTAGATTCAGGTTTCGGCCCCAATTCACCCCTCCACTTT; cdr3_aa: CASSLDSGFGPNSPLHF
clone_size: -; v_call: TRBV19; j_call: TRBJ1-1; d_call: TRBD1; cdr3_nt: TGTGCCAGTAGTACGACAGGGTACACTGAAGCTTTCTTT; cdr3_aa: CASSTTGYTEAFF
clone_size: -; v_call: TRBV27; j_call: TRBJ2-7; d_call: -; cdr3_nt: TGTGCCAGCAGTCCCACCCCCTCGGGCTACGAGCAGTACTTC; cdr3_aa: CASSPTPSGYEQYF
clone_size: -; v_call: TRBV27; j_call: TRBJ1-2; d_call: TRBD1; cdr3_nt: TGTGCCAGCAGTTTAGCCAGGCCGTGGTCGACAGGGTACTATGGCTACACCTTC; cdr3_aa: CASSLARPWSTGYYGYTF
clone_size: -; v_call: TRBV19; j_call: TRBJ1-2; d_call: -; cdr3_nt: TGTGCCGTTAGCTTAGGGCCAGGACTAGATGACTATGGCTACACCTTC; cdr3_aa: CAVSLGPGLDDYGYTF
clone_size: -; v_call: TRBV19; j_call: TRBJ2-7; d_call: -; cdr3_nt: TGTGCCAGTAGTATTGGGGGCGAGCAGTACTTC; cdr3_aa: CASSIGGEQYF
clone_size: -; v_call: TRBV11-2; j_call: TRBJ1-2; d_call: TRBD1; cdr3_nt: TGTGCCAGCAGCGGTACACAGGGGGCGTATGGCTACACCTTC; cdr3_aa: CASSGTQGAYGYTF
clone_size: -; v_call: TRBV2; j_call: TRBJ2-7; d_call: TRBD1; cdr3_nt: TGTGCCAGCAGTGAATGGACAGGGAAGTCCTACGAGCAGTACTTC; cdr3_aa: CASSEWTGKSYEQYF
clone_size: -; v_call: TRBV4-1; j_call: TRBJ2-3; d_call: TRBD2; cdr3_nt: TGCGCCAGCAGCCAAGAAGGGGCTAGCGGGGGGGCCACAGATACGCAGTATTTT; cdr3_aa: CASSQEGASGGATDTQYF
clone_size: -; v_call: TRBV18; j_call: TRBJ2-7; d_call: -; cdr3_nt: TGTGCCAGCAGTTTGCGGGGGCCAGGTTACGAGCAGTACTTC; cdr3_aa: CASSLRGPGYEQYF
clone_size: -; v_call: TRBV11-2; j_call: TRBJ2-7; d_call: -; cdr3_nt: TGTGCCAGCAGCTTAGACCCGAAAACGACAGCACAAACCTACGAGCAGTACTTC; cdr3_aa: CASSLDPKTTAQTYEQYF
clone_size: -; v_call: TRBV5-1; j_call: TRBJ2-7; d_call: -; cdr3_nt: TGCGCCAGCAGCTTGGCCGCGGGGCGGGTAGCCTACGAGCAGTACTTC; cdr3_aa: CASSLAAGRVAYEQYF
clone_size: -; v_call: TRBV10-2; j_call: TRBJ1-2; d_call: -; cdr3_nt: TGCGCCAGCAGCCCCCAGGGTGGCTACTATGGCTACACCTTC; cdr3_aa: CASSPQGGYYGYTF
clone_size: few; v_call: TRBV7-1; j_call: TRBJ2-1; d_call: TRBD2; cdr3_nt: TGTGCCAGCAGCTTAGTTTTTGGTAGCGGGGGCTCCTACAATGAGCAGTTCTTC; cdr3_aa: CASSLVFGSGGSYNEQFF
clone_size: -; v_call: TRBV5-1; j_call: TRBJ2-7; d_call: TRBD1; cdr3_nt: TGCGCCAGCAGACCCGGGACAGCATCCTACGAGCAGTACTTC; cdr3_aa: CASRPGTASYEQYF
clone_size: few; v_call: TRBV4-3; j_call: TRBJ1-4; d_call: TRBD1; cdr3_nt: TGCGCCAGCAGCCATCTGGGGGACAGGGCCGAAAAACTGTTTTTT; cdr3_aa: CASSHLGDRAEKLFF
clone_size: -; v_call: TRBV28; j_call: TRBJ2-7; d_call: -; cdr3_nt: TGTGCCAGCAGCGCGGGGCTCAGGTACGAGCAGTACTTC; cdr3_aa: CASSAGLRYEQYF
clone_size: -; v_call: TRBV27; j_call: TRBJ2-7; d_call: TRBD2; cdr3_nt: TGTGCCAGCAGTGGGACTAGAGAAACCTACGAGCAGTACTTC; cdr3_aa: CASSGTRETYEQYF
clone_size: -; v_call: TRBV6-6; j_call: TRBJ2-7; d_call: TRBD2; cdr3_nt: TGTGCCAGCACTGCGATAAGCGGGGGGGACCGCTACGAGCAGTACTTC; cdr3_aa: CASTAISGGDRYEQYF
clone_size: -; v_call: TRBV7-6; j_call: TRBJ2-7; d_call: -; cdr3_nt: TGTGCCAGCAGCCCAGCCCTCCGGGTGGGCTCCTACGAGCAGTACTTC; cdr3_aa: CASSPALRVGSYEQYF
clone_size: -; v_call: TRBV27; j_call: TRBJ1-1; d_call: -; cdr3_nt: TGTGCCAGCAGTTTATTGGGGCAGGGAAGCACTGAAGCTTTCTTT; cdr3_aa: CASSLLGQGSTEAFF
clone_size: -; v_call: TRBV7-2; j_call: TRBJ2-7; d_call: TRBD1; cdr3_nt: TGTGCCAGCAGCCCCGGGACAGGGGGGTTCGAGCAGTACTTC; cdr3_aa: CASSPGTGGFEQYF
clone_size: once; v_call: TRBV7-3; j_call: TRBJ1-3; d_call: -; cdr3_nt: TGTGCCAGCAGTCCGGACAGTGGAAACACCATATATTTT; cdr3_aa: CASSPDSGNTIYF
clone_size: -; v_call: TRBV5-1; j_call: TRBJ2-7; d_call: -; cdr3_nt: TGCGCCAGCAGCTCCCAGGGAACCCCCCCCTACGAGCAGTACTTC; cdr3_aa: CASSSQGTPPYEQYF